The source of this T cell receptor beta chain is a study of T cell responses to AZD1222 COVID-19 vaccine. General study findings and limits: Baseline seropositives among AZD1222 recipients totaled only 5 to 7. Repertoire samples came only from after the peak T cell response.

As for this clone: The antigen remains undetermined.

The length of the CDR3 is 16 residues. Generated by immunoSEQ multiplex PCR, the TCRdb table keeps only in-frame clones and is missing some. This table has 150,000 or so clones, about nine tenths appearing once. The TCR originated in an adult who received the MenACWY meningococcal vaccine as a control. The source material was peripheral blood, sampled 28 days after the second dose of the MenACWY control vaccine. The chain has TRBV21-1 and TRBJ2-3; the DNA was not compared with TRBD1, the D call given in the table. TRBV21-1 represents a pseudogene. This chain's CDR3 is CASSHSRGQSTDTQYF. The DNA for the CDR3 is TGTGCCAGCAGCCATTCTAGGGGACAAAGCACAGATACGCAGTATTTT.